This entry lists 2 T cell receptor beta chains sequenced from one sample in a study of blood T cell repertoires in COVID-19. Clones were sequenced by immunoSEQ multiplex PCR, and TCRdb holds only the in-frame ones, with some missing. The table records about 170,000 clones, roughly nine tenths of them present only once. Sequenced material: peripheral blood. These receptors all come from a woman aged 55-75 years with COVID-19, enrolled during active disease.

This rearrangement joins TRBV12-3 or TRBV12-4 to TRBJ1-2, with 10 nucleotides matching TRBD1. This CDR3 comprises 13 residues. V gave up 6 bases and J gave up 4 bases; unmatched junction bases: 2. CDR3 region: CASRDRGAYGYTF. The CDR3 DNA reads TGTGCCAGCAGGGACAGGGGGGCCTATGGCTACACCTTC.

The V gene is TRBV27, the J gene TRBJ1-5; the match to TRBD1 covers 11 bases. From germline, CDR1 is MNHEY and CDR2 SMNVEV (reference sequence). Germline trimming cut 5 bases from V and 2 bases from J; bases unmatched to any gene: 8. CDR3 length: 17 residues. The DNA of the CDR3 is TGTGCCAGCAGTAAAACGGGACAGGGGGTTGGCAATCAGCCCCAGCATTTT. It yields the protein CASSKTGQGVGNQPQHF.